Only a few counts were recorded for the clone carrying this TCR beta chain. Its antigen remains unknown. The germline V gene has CDR1 MGHDK and CDR2 SYGVNS. The CDR3 spans 16 residues. Trimming at V came to 8 bases and at J to 7 bases, leaving 13 bases not matched to a gene. The sample comes from a study of beta chain features in type 1 diabetes. Findings and caveats of the study: VDJ junctions from patients with type 1 diabetes contained fewer insertions and more deletions.

Sorted populations all exceeded 95% purity. The sequenced template was cDNA made from the entire isolated RNA. Data came from immunoSEQ multiplex PCR; TCRdb stores just in-frame clones and leaves some out. Here the sample spans hundreds of thousands of clones, around 65% being singletons. Sequenced: naive CD4+ T cells from blood. The sequence was collected from a man aged 30-40 years in good health. V is TRBV25-1 and J is TRBJ2-5; 13 bases are shared with TRBD2. The chain's CDR3 is CASVPPLAGGYGTQYF. The CDR3, as DNA: TGTGCCAGCGTACCACCACTAGCGGGAGGGTATGGGACCCAGTACTTC.